The present T cell receptor beta chain was sequenced within a study of blood T cell repertoires in COVID-19. At the level of the study: The cDNA or gDNA used as material had been derived from T cells, B-cell-depleted T cells, or PBMCs.

The CDR3 is made up of 14 amino acids. Trimming shortened V by 10 bases and J by 10 bases, and 24 bases separated the two germline ends. Germline values: CDR1 MNHEY, CDR2 SMNVEV (reference sequence). Data came from immunoSEQ multiplex PCR; TCRdb stores just in-frame clones and leaves some out. The repertoire has some 88,000 clones, about 88% of them found once; the top ten carry less than 9.5%. The receptor was isolated from a man aged 60 to 69 with acute or convalescent COVID-19. The sequencing sample was made of peripheral blood. The gene calls are TRBV27 and TRBJ2-3, with D perhaps TRBD1 (5 bases). The DNA of the CDR3 is TGTGCCACCGGGCAGCTAAGGGGAACTATAGCGCAGTATTTT. This encodes CATGQLRGTIAQYF.